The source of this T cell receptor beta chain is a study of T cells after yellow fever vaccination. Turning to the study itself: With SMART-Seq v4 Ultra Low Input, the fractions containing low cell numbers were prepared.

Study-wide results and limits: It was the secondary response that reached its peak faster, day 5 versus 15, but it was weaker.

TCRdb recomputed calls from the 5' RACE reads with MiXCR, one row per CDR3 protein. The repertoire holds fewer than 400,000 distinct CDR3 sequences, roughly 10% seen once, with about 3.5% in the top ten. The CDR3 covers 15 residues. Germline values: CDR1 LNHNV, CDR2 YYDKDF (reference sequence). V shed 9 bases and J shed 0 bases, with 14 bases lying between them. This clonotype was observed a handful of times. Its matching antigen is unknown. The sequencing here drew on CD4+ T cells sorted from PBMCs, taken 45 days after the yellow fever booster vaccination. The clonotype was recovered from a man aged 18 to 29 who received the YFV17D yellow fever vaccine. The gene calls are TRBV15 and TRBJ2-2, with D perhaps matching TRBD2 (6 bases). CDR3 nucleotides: TGTGCCACGGCCCGAGGGGACTCGAACACCGGGGAGCTGTTTTTT. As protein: CATARGDSNTGELFF.